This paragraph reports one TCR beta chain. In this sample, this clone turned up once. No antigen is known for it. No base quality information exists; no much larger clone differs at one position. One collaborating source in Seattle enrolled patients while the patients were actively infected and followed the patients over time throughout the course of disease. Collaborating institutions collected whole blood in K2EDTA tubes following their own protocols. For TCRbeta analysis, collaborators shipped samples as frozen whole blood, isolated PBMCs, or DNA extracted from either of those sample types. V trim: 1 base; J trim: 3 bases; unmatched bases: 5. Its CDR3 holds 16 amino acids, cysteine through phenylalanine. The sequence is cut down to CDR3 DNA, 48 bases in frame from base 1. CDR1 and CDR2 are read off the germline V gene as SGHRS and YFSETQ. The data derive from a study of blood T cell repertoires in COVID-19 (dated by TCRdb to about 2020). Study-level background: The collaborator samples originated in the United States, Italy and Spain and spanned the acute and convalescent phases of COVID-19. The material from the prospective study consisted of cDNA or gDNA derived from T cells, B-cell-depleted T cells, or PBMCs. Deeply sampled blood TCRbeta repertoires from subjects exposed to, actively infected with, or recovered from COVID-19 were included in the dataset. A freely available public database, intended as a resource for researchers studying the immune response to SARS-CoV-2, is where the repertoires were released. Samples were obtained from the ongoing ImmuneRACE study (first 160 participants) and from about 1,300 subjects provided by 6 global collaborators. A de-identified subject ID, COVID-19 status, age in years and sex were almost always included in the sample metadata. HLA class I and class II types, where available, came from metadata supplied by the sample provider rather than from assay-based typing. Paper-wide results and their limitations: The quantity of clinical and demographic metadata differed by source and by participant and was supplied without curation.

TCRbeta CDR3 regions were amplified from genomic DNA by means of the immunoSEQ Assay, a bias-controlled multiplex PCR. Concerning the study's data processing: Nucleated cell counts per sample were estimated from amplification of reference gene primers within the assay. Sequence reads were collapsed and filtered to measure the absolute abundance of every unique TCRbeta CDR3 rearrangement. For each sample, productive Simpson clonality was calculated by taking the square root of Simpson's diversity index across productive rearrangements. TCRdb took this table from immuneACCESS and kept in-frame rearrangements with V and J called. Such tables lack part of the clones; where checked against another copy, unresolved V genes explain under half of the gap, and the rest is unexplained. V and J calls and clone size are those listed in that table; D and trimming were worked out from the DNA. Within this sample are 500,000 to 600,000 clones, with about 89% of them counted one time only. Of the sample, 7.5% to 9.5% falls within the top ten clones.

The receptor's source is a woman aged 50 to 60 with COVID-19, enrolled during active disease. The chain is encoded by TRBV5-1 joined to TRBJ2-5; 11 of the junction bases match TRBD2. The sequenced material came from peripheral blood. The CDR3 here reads CASSLTGTSGKETQYF. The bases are TGCGCCAGCAGCTTGACCGGGACTAGCGGCAAAGAGACCCAGTACTTC.